The 10 T cell receptor beta chains in this list originate from one sample, sequenced in a study of T cells in Graves' hyperthyroidism and ophthalmopathy. Researchers took RNA transcripts and amplified the TCR beta CDR3 regions from them. RT-PCR in the first round (using the HTBI primer set) targeted the TCR CDR3. TCRdb processed the multiplex PCR reads anew with MiXCR; each CDR3 protein has one entry. The sample yields 450,000 to 700,000 distinct CDR3 sequences, roughly 46% seen once. The sample was peripheral blood or thyroid tissue (not recorded which). Every receptor here comes from a woman under 30 with Graves' hyperthyroidism.

This clonotype was counted many times. The chain links TRBV5-6 to TRBJ2-2; D could derive from TRBD1 or TRBD2 (5 bases each). Germline V gene data show CDR1 as SGHDT and CDR2 as YYEEEE. V lost 0 bases, J lost 7 bases, and 22 bases lay in between. The CDR3 length is 18 residues. CDR3 nucleotides: TGTGCCAGCAGCTTGGCAGCCTCGACACCGGGGCAAGGCGGGGAGCTGTTTTTT. It yields the protein CASSLAASTPGQGGELFF. The full variable domain, with the rest looked up from reference TRBV5-6 and TRBJ2-2, is DAGVTQSPTHLIKTRGQQVTLRCSPKSGHDTVSWYQQALGQGPQFIFQYYEEEERQRGNFPDRFSGHQFPNYSSELNVNALLLGDSALYLCASSLAASTPGQGGELFFGEGSRLTVL.

The V gene is TRBV7-9, the J gene TRBJ2-5; maybe TRBD1 (5 bases). The germline V gene has CDR1 SEHNR and CDR2 FQNEAQ (reference sequence). The V and J ends lost 8 bases and 5 bases respectively, with 15 bases between them. The CDR3 is 13 amino acids. DNA of the CDR3: TGTGCCAGCCTAACCCAGGGATATGAGACCCAGTACTTC. It translates to CASLTQGYETQYF.

This clonotype was picked up many times. Here the CDR3 reads CASRRQGTNYGYTF. The DNA for the CDR3 is TGTGCCAGCAGGAGACAGGGTACTAACTATGGCTACACCTTC. The gene calls are TRBV6-6 and TRBJ1-2; 7 nucleotides line up with TRBD1. Germline V gives CDR1 MNHNY, CDR2 SVGAGI (reference sequence). V shed 6 bases, J shed 0 bases, and the junction held 4 bases outside the gene matches. The CDR3 length is 14 residues.

The genes are TRBV24-1 and TRBJ2-1, with D perhaps given as TRBD1 or TRBD2 (7 bases each). Germline V lookup: CDR1 KGHDR, CDR2 SFDVKD. The V gene lost 3 bases and the J gene lost 0 bases, with 14 bases spanning the gap. This CDR3 has 17 amino acids. The DNA for the CDR3 is TGTGCCACCAGTGATAACAGGGGAGGGATCTCCTACAATGAGCAGTTCTTC. The encoded protein is CATSDNRGGISYNEQFF.

The chain is built from TRBV29-1 and TRBJ2-6; D gene uncertain. Germline CDR1 SQVTM, CDR2 ANQGSEA. The V end lost 6 bases, the J end lost 0 bases, and 12 bases lay between the germline ends. This CDR3 has 15 residues. The CDR3 DNA sequence: TGCAGCGTGAGTGGGCTGCTCTCTGGGGCCAACGTCCTGACTTTC. Protein sequence: CSVSGLLSGANVLTF.

The table lists this clonotype with many counts. This sequence joins TRBV29-1 and TRBJ1-5; 7 nucleotides agree with TRBD1. J lost 6 bases, V lost 0 bases, and 8 bases had no gene match. This CDR3 region has 15 residues. The germline V gene has CDR1 SQVTM and CDR2 ANQGSEA. The CDR3 here is CSVEDVGQEGQPQHF. The CDR3 region has the DNA TGCAGCGTTGAAGACGTCGGACAGGAGGGTCAGCCCCAGCATTTT. The whole variable domain, filled in from reference TRBV29-1 and TRBJ1-5, reads SAVISQKPSRDICQRGTSLTIQCQVDSQVTMMFWYRQQPGQSLTLIATANQGSEATYESGFVIDKFPISRPNLTFSTLTVSNMSPEDSSIYLCSVEDVGQEGQPQHFGDGTRLSIL.

The rearrangement joins TRBV15 to TRBJ2-7; D possibly corresponds to TRBD2 (6 bases). CDR3 length: 18 amino acids. Germline CDR1 LNHNV, CDR2 YYDKDF (reference sequence). V was shortened by 3 bases and J by 2 bases, with 23 bases between the two germline ends. CDR3 DNA: TGTGCCACCAGCAGCTTCCCACGTCGGGGTAGCGGCCCCTACGAGCAGTACTTC. Translating it yields CATSSFPRRGSGPYEQYF.

This clonotype occurred many times. This rearrangement joins TRBV5-8 to TRBJ1-4; D ambiguous. CDR1 is SGHTS, CDR2 YDEGEE, per germline. The CDR3 is 15 residues long. V lost 5 bases and J 7 bases, leaving 18 bases between the germline ends. The CDR3 nucleotides are TGTGCCAGCAGACTGGCCCTCGGGGTTACTGAAAAACTGTTTTTT. Translating it yields CASRLALGVTEKLFF.

This clonotype was recorded many times. This chain links TRBV12-5 with TRBJ2-6; perhaps TRBD1 as D (6 bases). Germline V gene sequence: CDR1 LGHNT, CDR2 FRNRAP. The length of the CDR3 is 17 residues. With 0 bases removed from V and 0 bases from J, the gap between germline ends came to 9 bases. The CDR3 DNA reads TGTGCTAGTGGTTTGGTAAACAGGGACTCTGGGGCCAACGTCCTGACTTTC. This encodes CASGLVNRDSGANVLTF.

V usage is TRBV6-6 and J usage is TRBJ2-7, with a possible D match to TRBD2 (6 bases). Between the trimmed V and J ends, which lost 8 bases and 5 bases, there was a span of 22 bases. The CDR3 covers 15 residues. CDR1 is MNHNY, CDR2 SVGAGI, per germline (reference sequence). DNA for the CDR3: TGTGCCAGCCTGGTCTCCGGGGGTCCATCGGACGAGCAGTACTTC. Protein product: CASLVSGGPSDEQYF.